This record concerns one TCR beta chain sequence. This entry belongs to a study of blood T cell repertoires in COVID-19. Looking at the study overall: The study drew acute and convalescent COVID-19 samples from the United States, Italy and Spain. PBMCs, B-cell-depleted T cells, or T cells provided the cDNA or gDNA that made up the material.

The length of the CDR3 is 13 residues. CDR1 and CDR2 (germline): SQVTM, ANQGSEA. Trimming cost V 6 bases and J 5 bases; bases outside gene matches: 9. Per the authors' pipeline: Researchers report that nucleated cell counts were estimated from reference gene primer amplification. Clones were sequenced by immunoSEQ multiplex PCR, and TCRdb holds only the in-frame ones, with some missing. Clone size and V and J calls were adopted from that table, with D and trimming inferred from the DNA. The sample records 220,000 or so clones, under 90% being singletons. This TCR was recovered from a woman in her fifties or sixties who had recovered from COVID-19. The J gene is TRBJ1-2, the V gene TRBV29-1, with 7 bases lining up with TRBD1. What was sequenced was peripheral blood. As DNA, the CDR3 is TGCAGCGTCACAGGGGAGTCGGGTTATGGCTACACCTTC. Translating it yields CSVTGESGYGYTF.